Listed here is a single T cell receptor (beta chain). This receptor's antigen is unknown. No base quality information exists; no much larger clone differs at one position. The record originates from a study of blood T cell repertoires in COVID-19 (TCRdb year 2020). Regarding the complete study: The collaborator samples originated in the United States, Italy and Spain and spanned the acute and convalescent phases of COVID-19. The material from the prospective study consisted of cDNA or gDNA derived from T cells, B-cell-depleted T cells, or PBMCs. Deeply sampled blood TCRbeta repertoires from subjects exposed to, actively infected with, or recovered from COVID-19 were included in the dataset. The repertoires were made available in a free public database intended to serve as a resource for research on the immune response to SARS-CoV-2. Samples were obtained from the ongoing ImmuneRACE study (first 160 participants) and from about 1,300 subjects provided by 6 global collaborators. Sample metadata almost always included a de-identified subject ID, COVID-19 status, age in years and sex. Where HLA class I and class II types were available, the types were taken from metadata supplied by the sample provider, not from assay-based typing. Broad study findings and their caveats: Clinical and demographic metadata were provided uncurated, with the amount varying by source and participant.

TCRbeta CDR3 regions were amplified from genomic DNA by means of the immunoSEQ Assay, a bias-controlled multiplex PCR. The original methods were these. The number of nucleated cells in each sample was estimated from the amplification of reference gene primers within the assay. Sequence reads were collapsed and filtered to measure the absolute abundance of every unique TCRbeta CDR3 rearrangement. For each sample, productive Simpson clonality was calculated by taking the square root of Simpson's diversity index across productive rearrangements. TCRdb limited this immuneACCESS table to in-frame rearrangements with V and J called. A share of clones is missing; checked studies link under half to unresolved V genes, and the rest is unexplained. For V, J and clone size, that table is used; D and trimming come from the DNA. This sample comprises 250,000 to 400,000 clones, around 89% of them detected only once. The ten biggest clones cover 1.6% of the sample.

At one collaborating source in Seattle, patients were enrolled during active infection and were followed longitudinally through the course of disease. Each collaborating institution followed its own protocols to collect whole blood in K2EDTA tubes. For TCRbeta analysis, collaborators shipped samples as frozen whole blood, isolated PBMCs, or DNA extracted from either of those sample types. V lost 5 bases and J lost 10 bases; the stretch between them is 15 bases long. The CDR3 runs 14 amino acids, cysteine and phenylalanine included. The entry retains the CDR3 DNA only, 42 bases that are in frame from base 1. The germline V gene (reference sequence) specifies LNHDA as CDR1 and SQIVND as CDR2.

The sequence was obtained from a woman aged 30 to 39 with COVID-19, enrolled during active disease. Input material: peripheral blood. The chain employs TRBV19 and TRBJ1-6, with the D gene uncertain. The nucleotide sequence is TGTGCCAGTAGTCCACTTCTGGAGTCCTCACCCCTCCACTTT. Its amino acids are CASSPLLESSPLHF. Full variable domain (CDR3 extended with the reference TRBV19 and TRBJ1-6 proteins): DGGITQSPKYLFRKEGQNVTLSCEQNLNHDAMYWYRQDPGQGLRLIYYSQIVNDFQKGDIAEGYSVSREKKESFPLTVTSAQKNPTAFYLCASSPLLESSPLHFGNGTRLTVT.